One and the same sample provided the 27 T cell receptor beta chains below, sequenced in a study of blood T cell repertoires in COVID-19. Some clones are missing from TCRdb's copy, which holds only in-frame ones; the method was immunoSEQ multiplex PCR. This sample carries 110,000 to 150,000 clones, 65% to 80% of them seen once, and the ten largest clones take about 4%. Sequenced input: peripheral blood. The receptors here all came from a man between 60 and 75 years old with acute or convalescent COVID-19.

V usage is TRBV2 and J usage is TRBJ2-7; 7 bases are shared with TRBD2. Germline V gene data show CDR1 as SNHLY and CDR2 as FYNNEI. V trimming: 6 bases; J trimming: 0 bases; junction bases outside the gene matches: 2. This CDR3 is 13 amino acids long. Here the CDR3 DNA reads TGTGCCAGCAGAAGGACTAGCTCCTACGAGCAGTACTTC. Translated, it gives CASRRTSSYEQYF. The variable domain in full, completed from reference TRBV2 and TRBJ2-7, reads EPEVTQTPSHQVTQMGQEVILRCVPISNHLYFYWYRQILGQKVEFLVSFYNNEISEKSEIFDDQFSVERPDGSNFTLKIRSTKLEDSAMYFCASRRTSSYEQYFGPGTRLTVT.

The rearrangement uses TRBV2 and TRBJ1-2, with D unresolved. This CDR3 region has 14 residues. The germline V gene has CDR1 SNHLY and CDR2 FYNNEI. Trimming pared 0 bases from V and 6 bases from J, leaving 11 bases between. The CDR3 sequence: CASSEAGRTDGYTF. The CDR3 DNA reads as TGTGCCAGCAGTGAAGCCGGAAGAACAGATGGCTACACCTTC.

V and J are TRBV16 and TRBJ2-1; 9 positions match TRBD1. V trimming: 0 bases; J trimming: 4 bases; junction bases outside the gene matches: 4. Germline loops: CDR1 KGHSY, CDR2 FQNENV. The length of the CDR3 is 16 residues. The CDR3 here is CASSQSPGQGYNEQFF. Written as DNA, the CDR3 is TGTGCCAGCAGCCAATCTCCGGGACAGGGTTACAATGAGCAGTTCTTC.

This chain links TRBV15 with TRBJ2-6; the match to TRBD2 covers 11 bases. V shed 2 bases and J 4 bases; nucleotides not matched to a gene: 7. Germline CDR1 and CDR2: LNHNV and YYDKDF (reference sequence). This CDR3 has 18 amino acids. CDR3 sequence: CATSRSSGRASGANVLTF. DNA for the CDR3: TGTGCCACCAGCAGAAGTAGCGGGAGGGCCTCGGGGGCCAACGTCCTGACTTTC.

The chain employs TRBV5-6 and TRBJ2-7; 9 nucleotides agree with TRBD1. Germline values: CDR1 SGHDT, CDR2 YYEEEE. This CDR3 comprises 13 residues. After removal of 4 bases from V and 4 bases from J, the junction contained 3 bases not matched to a gene. CDR3 in amino acids: CASSTTGGYEQYF. The CDR3 DNA reads TGTGCCAGCAGCACGACAGGGGGGTACGAGCAGTACTTC.

The sample holds one count of this clone. This sequence joins TRBV5-1 and TRBJ2-7; 9 nucleotides agree with TRBD1. The CDR3 contains 15 residues. The V gene end was trimmed by 0 bases and the J gene end by 4 bases; junction bases not matched to a gene: 5. Germline V gene sequence: CDR1 SGHRS, CDR2 YFSETQ. The CDR3 coding sequence is TGCGCCAGCAGCTTGGGGGACAGGGTTGTATACGAGCAGTACTTC. Translated, it gives CASSLGDRVVYEQYF.

The chain's CDR3 is CASSSSLAGGLTGELFF. Here the CDR3 DNA reads TGCGCCAGCAGCTCCTCACTAGCGGGAGGGCTCACCGGGGAGCTGTTTTTT. The chain uses TRBV5-1 and TRBJ2-2; TRBD2 matches 13 bases. The CDR3 extends over 17 amino acids. V shed 3 bases and J 4 bases; nucleotides not matched to a gene: 6. Germline values: CDR1 SGHRS, CDR2 YFSETQ.

This chain joins TRBV5-1 and TRBJ2-2, with 8 nucleotides matching TRBD1. V was clipped by 6 bases and J by 5 bases; unmatched bases: 12. This CDR3 region has 16 residues. Germline V gene data show CDR1 as SGHRS and CDR2 as YFSETQ. CDR3 nucleotide sequence: TGCGCCAGCAACTACCTGCAGGGGGCTGGAACCGGGGAGCTGTTTTTT. Translated: CASNYLQGAGTGELFF. Together with reference TRBV5-1 and TRBJ2-2, the CDR3 gives the full variable domain: KAGVTQTPRYLIKTRGQQVTLSCSPISGHRSVSWYQQTPGQGLQFLFEYFSETQRNKGNFPGRFSGRQFSNSRSEMNVSTLELGDSALYLCASNYLQGAGTGELFFGEGSRLTVL.

The chain carries TRBV6-5 and TRBJ2-2, with 9 bases identical to TRBD1. This CDR3 region has 16 residues. After removal of 0 bases from V and 5 bases from J, the junction contained 4 bases not matched to a gene. The germline V gene encodes CDR1 MNHEY and CDR2 SVGAGI. This CDR3 reads CASSYSYRGLTGELFF. The CDR3 DNA reads TGTGCCAGCAGTTACTCGTACAGGGGGCTTACCGGGGAGCTGTTTTTT.

The sample holds a few counts of this clone. The chain employs TRBV6-1 and TRBJ1-5, with 10 bases aligning to TRBD1. The CDR3 sequence is 15 residues long. The J segment lost 6 bases and the V segment lost 2 bases, leaving 4 bases of the junction unmatched. The germline gives CDR1 MNHNS, CDR2 SASEGT. The CDR3 reads CASSEMGQGSQPQHF. The CDR3 coding sequence is TGTGCCAGCAGTGAAATGGGACAGGGGAGTCAGCCCCAGCATTTT.

The rearrangement uses TRBV5-6 and TRBJ2-7; 9 bases map to TRBD1. This CDR3 has 13 residues. J was trimmed by 7 bases and V by 0 bases; bases with no gene match: 2. The germline V gene has CDR1 SGHDT and CDR2 YYEEEE. CDR3: CASSLDRGHEQYF. The CDR3 DNA sequence: TGTGCCAGCAGCTTGGACAGGGGGCATGAGCAGTACTTC.

The gene calls are TRBV27 and TRBJ2-7; 7 positions match TRBD2. With 5 bases clipped from V and 7 bases from J, the junction kept 14 bases outside the gene matches. This CDR3 is built from 15 residues. The germline gives CDR1 MNHEY, CDR2 SMNVEV (reference sequence). CDR3 DNA: TGTGCCAGCAGTCCGCAGAACGGGGGGAGGTGGGAGCAGTACTTC. The encoded protein is CASSPQNGGRWEQYF.

This chain joins TRBV12-3 or TRBV12-4 and TRBJ1-1; 7 bases fit TRBD1. CDR3 length equals 13 residues. V was pared by 6 bases and J by 4 bases, with 5 bases of the junction left unmatched. The CDR3 DNA reads as TGTGCCAGCAGGCCACAGGGGACCACTGAAGCTTTCTTT. Translation: CASRPQGTTEAFF.

The V gene is TRBV6-1, the J gene TRBJ2-7; 11 positions match TRBD1. Germline CDR1 and CDR2: MNHNS and SASEGT. V was pared by 2 bases and J by 2 bases, with 2 bases of the junction left unmatched. This CDR3 spans 15 amino acids. The CDR3 spells CASSEWGQGAYEQYF. CDR3 DNA sequence: TGTGCCAGCAGTGAATGGGGACAGGGGGCCTACGAGCAGTACTTC.

Notes on this clone: One end of the junction does not line up with germline, which may come from a read error. V and J are TRBV7-7 and TRBJ2-5; weak D call: TRBD2 (5 bases). Germline V CDR1 and CDR2: SSHAT, FNYEAQ (reference sequence). The CDR3 covers 15 residues. CDR3 DNA sequence: TGTGCTAGCAGCTGGTCAGCGGCAGTCCAAGAGACCCAGTACTTC. Its protein product is CASSWSAAVQETQYF. The variable domain in full, with the rest retrieved from reference TRBV7-7 and TRBJ2-5, is GAGVSQSPRYKVTKRGQDVTLRCDPISSHATLYWYQQALGQGPEFLTYFNYEAQPDKSGLPSDRFSAERPEGSISTLTIQRTEQRDSAMYRCASSWSAAVQETQYFGPGTRLLVL.

The chain employs TRBV5-1 and TRBJ2-3; 12 nucleotides align to TRBD2. CDR1 and CDR2 (germline): SGHRS, YFSETQ. Unmatched junction bases numbered 12, after V lost 3 bases and J lost 1 base. CDR3 length: 19 residues. The chain's CDR3 is CASSSRASGRAGGTDTQYF. In DNA, the CDR3 is TGCGCCAGCAGCTCCCGGGCTAGCGGGAGGGCCGGGGGCACAGATACGCAGTATTTT.

The chain employs TRBV9 and TRBJ2-7; TRBD1 matches 8 bases. The J segment lost 2 bases and the V segment lost 4 bases, leaving 5 bases of the junction unmatched. Germline assignment: CDR1 SGDLS and CDR2 YYNGEE. The CDR3 contains 14 residues. DNA of the CDR3: TGTGCCAGCAGCCCATCGGACAGGGCCTACGAGCAGTACTTC. Protein sequence: CASSPSDRAYEQYF.

This sequence joins TRBV2 and TRBJ2-5; tentative D call: TRBD1 (6 bases). Trimming stripped 8 bases from V and 5 bases from J, with 15 bases between. The CDR3 runs to 13 residues. The germline V gene has CDR1 SNHLY and CDR2 FYNNEI. This chain's CDR3 is CASLTGGRETQYF. The CDR3 coding sequence is TGTGCCAGCTTGACAGGCGGACGGGAGACCCAGTACTTC.

This clone was detected only once. The chain uses TRBV19 and TRBJ2-5; tentatively, D is TRBD2 (7 bases). CDR3 length: 13 amino acids. V lost 11 bases and J 5 bases, leaving 18 bases between the germline ends. Per the germline V gene, CDR1 is LNHDA and CDR2 is SQIVND (reference sequence). Written as DNA, the CDR3 is TGTGCCTCCGAAGGGGGGGCGGGGGAGACCCAGTACTTC. Translated: CASEGGAGETQYF. Looking up the rest from reference TRBV19 and TRBJ2-5 gives the full variable domain: DGGITQSPKYLFRKEGQNVTLSCEQNLNHDAMYWYRQDPGQGLRLIYYSQIVNDFQKGDIAEGYSVSREKKESFPLTVTSAQKNPTAFYLCASEGGAGETQYFGPGTRLLVL.

This clone was detected once. The chain has TRBV2 and TRBJ1-5, with 7 bases matching TRBD1. V gave up 4 bases and J gave up 3 bases; unmatched junction bases: 3. This CDR3 spans 14 amino acids. CDR1 and CDR2 (germline): SNHLY, FYNNEI. The CDR3 reads CASSAQGNNQPQHF. The DNA for the CDR3 is TGTGCCAGCAGTGCACAGGGGAACAATCAGCCCCAGCATTTT.

The rearrangement links TRBV7-2 to TRBJ1-3; 8 bases agree with TRBD1. The germline V gene encodes CDR1 SGHTA and CDR2 FQGNSA. The V segment lost 4 bases and the J segment 3 bases; nucleotides outside the gene matches: 8. This CDR3 is built from 16 residues. Here the CDR3 DNA reads TGTGCCAGCAGCTACGGACAGGGTGGTGTTGGAAACACCATATATTTT. As protein: CASSYGQGGVGNTIYF. Full variable domain (remainder filled in from reference TRBV7-2 and TRBJ1-3): GAGVSQSPSNKVTEKGKDVELRCDPISGHTALYWYRQSLGQGLEFLIYFQGNSAPDKSGLPSDRFSAERTGGSVSTLTIQRTQQEDSAVYLCASSYGQGGVGNTIYFGEGSWLTVV.

In this sample, this clone turned up many times. The rearrangement uses TRBV29-1 and TRBJ1-1; D remains unclear. Trimming removed 7 bases from V and 0 bases from J, with 12 bases in between. The CDR3 is 13 amino acids. Per germline, CDR1 SQVTM and CDR2 ANQGSEA. The CDR3 sequence is CSAGRGMNTEAFF. CDR3 nucleotide sequence: TGCAGCGCCGGACGGGGAATGAACACTGAAGCTTTCTTT.

There are a few counts of this clone. The chain is built from TRBV7-3 and TRBJ2-6; D is possibly TRBD2 (6 bases). Per the germline V gene, CDR1 is SGHTA and CDR2 is FQGTGA. Trimming took 2 bases from V and 3 from J, leaving 8 bases between them. This CDR3 has 15 residues. DNA for the CDR3: TGTGCCAGCAGCTTATACGGGAGTGGGGCCAACGTCCTGACTTTC. This gives the protein CASSLYGSGANVLTF.

V is TRBV21-1 and J is TRBJ2-4; TRBD1, as called in the table, went unchecked against the DNA. TRBV21-1 is an annotated pseudogene. This CDR3 region has 15 residues. The CDR3 DNA follows: TGTGCCAGCAGCACCACAGGTAAAGCCAAAAACATTCAGTACTTC. This encodes CASSTTGKAKNIQYF.

The CDR3 sequence is CASSSTDNTEAFF. The CDR3 DNA reads as TGTGCCAGCAGCTCGACAGATAACACTGAAGCTTTCTTT. The chain uses TRBV12-3 or TRBV12-4 and TRBJ1-1; TRBD1 might be the D (5 bases). The V and J ends lost 6 bases and 2 bases respectively, with 10 bases between them. This CDR3 has 13 residues.

CDR3: CASTVLAGGTYNEQFF. The CDR3 DNA reads TGTGCCAGCACCGTACTAGCGGGAGGGACCTACAATGAGCAGTTCTTC. The genes are TRBV28 and TRBJ2-1; 13 positions match TRBD2. CDR1 MDHEN and CDR2 SYDVKM come from the germline V gene. With 7 bases clipped from V and 2 bases from J, the junction kept 5 bases outside the gene matches. There are 16 residues in the CDR3.

This chain connects TRBV18 to TRBJ2-7; tentative D call: TRBD1 (5 bases). V was clipped by 0 bases and J by 0 bases, with 12 bases between them. CDR3 size: 16 residues. In germline, CDR1 is KGHSH, CDR2 LQKENI. CDR3: CASSPPATRASYEQYF. The CDR3 DNA reads TGTGCCAGCTCACCACCCGCAACCAGGGCCTCCTACGAGCAGTACTTC.